This is a list of T cell receptor beta chains from one sample in a study of blood T cell repertoires in COVID-19. The repertoire was sequenced with immunoSEQ multiplex PCR; TCRdb's copy has only in-frame clones and lacks some. The table has hundreds of thousands of clones, 70% to 90% seen once. Input material: PBMCs or T cells enriched from blood (not recorded which). The receptors shown here come from a woman between 40 and 50 years old with acute COVID-19. The CDR3 runs from the conserved cysteine through the conserved F or W. D genes are given only for firm matches. Where a row states a size, it is once, few, many or the class of an expanded clone; other rows omit it.

D,length,J,size,V,DNA,CDR3
-,13,TRBJ1-2,-,TRBV7-2,TGTGCCAGCAGCGAACGACAGTCTGGCGGCTACACCTTC,CASSERQSGGYTF
-,13,TRBJ2-7,-,TRBV12-3/TRBV12-4,TGTGCCAGCAGTTTCTCAGGGGCCTACGAGCAGTACTTC,CASSFSGAYEQYF
TRBD1,14,TRBJ2-7,-,TRBV29-1,TGCAGCGCAGCCGGGACAGGCTTGTCCTACGAGCAGTACTTC,CSAAGTGLSYEQYF
-,13,TRBJ2-7,-,TRBV6-4,TGTGCCAGCAGTTCAGAGGTTTCGGGCGAGCAGTACTTC,CASSSEVSGEQYF
-,17,TRBJ2-5,-,TRBV3-1/TRBV3-2,TGTGCCAGCAGCCATGGCCGCGGGCCCTCTGGGCGGGAGACCCAGTACTTC,CASSHGRGPSGRETQYF
TRBD2,12,TRBJ2-7,-,TRBV6-5,TGCGGCCGACTAGCGGGAGTCCACGAGCAGTACTTC,CGRLAGVHEQYF
-,15,TRBJ1-5,-,TRBV28,TGTGCCAGCAGTTTCAGCCGGGGAAGAGGACAGCCCCAGCATTTT,CASSFSRGRGQPQHF
-,15,TRBJ2-1,-,TRBV5-1,TGCGCCAGCAGCTTAGGGAGTACCTCCTACAATGAGCAGTTCTTC,CASSLGSTSYNEQFF
-,15,TRBJ2-1,-,TRBV28,TGTGCCAGCAGACTAGGGGGGGGACTATCGAATGAGCAGTTCTTC,CASRLGGGLSNEQFF
TRBD1,15,TRBJ2-5,-,TRBV6-5,TGTGCCAGTTACTCCGACAGGGGGCGCGTAAAGACCCAGTACTTC,CASYSDRGRVKTQYF
-,14,TRBJ2-1,once,TRBV27,TGTGCCAGCAGGCCACAGGGTAACTACAATGAGCAGTTCTTC,CASRPQGNYNEQFF
-,15,TRBJ1-1,medium-sized,TRBV19,TGTGCCAGTACTCCAACTCAGGGGATGAACACTGAAGCTTTCTTT,CASTPTQGMNTEAFF
-,14,TRBJ2-7,-,TRBV19,TGTGCCACCGCTCTAACGACAGGCGGGTACGAGCAGTACTTC,CATALTTGGYEQYF
-,14,TRBJ1-5,-,TRBV23-1,TGCGCTCGGGGGGAATTTAATGGCGATCAGCCCCAGCATTTT,CARGEFNGDQPQHF
TRBD2,15,TRBJ2-5,-,TRBV27,TGTGCCAGCAGGACTCTAGCGGGAGGAATCGAGACCCAGTACTTC,CASRTLAGGIETQYF
-,13,TRBJ2-1,-,TRBV5-5,TGTGCCAGCAGCCAAACCACTTACAATGAGCAGTTCTTC,CASSQTTYNEQFF
TRBD2,17,TRBJ2-1,-,TRBV13,TGTGCCAGCATCCCACTCCTACTAGCGGGAGTTAGAAATGAGCAGTTCTTC,CASIPLLLAGVRNEQFF
-,13,TRBJ2-7,-,TRBV28,TGTGCCAGCAGTTTCCCGGACAGCTACGAGCAGTACTTC,CASSFPDSYEQYF
-,13,TRBJ1-1,-,TRBV27,TGTGCCAGCAGACGGTTGCGGAACACTGAAGCTTTCTTT,CASRRLRNTEAFF
TRBD2,13,TRBJ2-3,-,TRBV12-3/TRBV12-4,TGTGCCAGCAGTTTTTCGGGAGGCGGGACGCAGTATTTT,CASSFSGGGTQYF
TRBD2,15,TRBJ2-1,-,TRBV3-1/TRBV3-2,TGTGCCAGCAGCCAATGGCGGGAGACCAAAAATGAGCAGTTCTTC,CASSQWRETKNEQFF
-,16,TRBJ2-2,few,TRBV7-2,TGTGCCAGCAGCCCCTCCGGGACTCGAAACACCGGGGAGCTGTTTTTT,CASSPSGTRNTGELFF
-,16,TRBJ2-2,-,TRBV7-9,TGTGCCAGCAGCTTAGCACTAGCAACGAACACCGGGGAGCTGTTTTTT,CASSLALATNTGELFF
TRBD1,16,TRBJ2-6,-,TRBV5-1,TGCGCCAGCGATATAGGACAGGCCTCTGGGGCCAACGTCCTGACTTTC,CASDIGQASGANVLTF
TRBD2,17,TRBJ2-7,-,TRBV2,TGTGCCAGCAGTACGGGGACTAGCGGGAGTGGGTTGGAGGGGCAGTACTTC,CASSTGTSGSGLEGQYF
TRBD1,19,TRBJ2-7,-,TRBV11-2,TGTGCCAGCAGCTCGTCGGGGTGGGACAGGGTGGGTTCTCCCTACGAGCAGTACTTC,CASSSSGWDRVGSPYEQYF
TRBD2,17,TRBJ2-1,-,TRBV4-1,TGCGCCAGCAGCCGGTCTAGCGGGACGGGGTCCTACAATGAGCAGTTCTTC,CASSRSSGTGSYNEQFF
-,12,TRBJ2-1,-,TRBV19,TGTGCCAGTAGTATATACAGCCAAGAGCAGTTCTTC,CASSIYSQEQFF
-,17,TRBJ2-1,-,TRBV5-8,TGTGCCAGCAGCTTGGGCCTCGATAGGAGCTCCTACAATGAGCAGTTCTTC,CASSLGLDRSSYNEQFF
TRBD2,15,TRBJ2-1,-,TRBV25-1,TGTGCCAGCAGTGATCCAGCGGGACGGTACAATGAGCAGTTCTTC,CASSDPAGRYNEQFF
TRBD2,14,TRBJ2-1,-,TRBV4-1,TGCGCCAGCAGCCAAAGACTAGCGGGTAATGAGCAGTTCTTC,CASSQRLAGNEQFF
TRBD1,12,TRBJ1-2,-,TRBV30,TGTGCCTGGACAACAGGGGTTCGTGGCTACACCTTC,CAWTTGVRGYTF
-,13,TRBJ2-1,-,TRBV4-3,TGCGCCAGCAGCCCGTCCTCCTACAATGAGCAGTTCTTC,CASSPSSYNEQFF
TRBD1,17,TRBJ1-2,-,TRBV5-1,TGCGCCAGCAGACGCGTCGAACAGGGGATGAGTAACTATGGCTACACCTTC,CASRRVEQGMSNYGYTF
-,14,TRBJ1-1,-,TRBV19,TGTGCCAGTAGTATTTGGACAACTAACACTGAAGCTTTCTTT,CASSIWTTNTEAFF
TRBD1,15,TRBJ1-1,once,TRBV7-2,TGTGCCAGCAGCGGCCGGGGACAGAAGAACACTGAAGCTTTCTTT,CASSGRGQKNTEAFF
TRBD2,16,TRBJ2-3,-,TRBV7-8,TGTGCCAGCAGCCCCGGGGCTAGCGGGAGCACAGATACGCAGTATTTT,CASSPGASGSTDTQYF
-,13,TRBJ1-1,-,TRBV2,TGTGCCAGCAATGTCAACATGAACACTGAAGCTTTCTTT,CASNVNMNTEAFF
-,11,TRBJ2-7,-,TRBV6-6,TGTGCCAGCAGTTCCCCCCCCCTGCAGTACTTC,CASSSPPLQYF
-,15,TRBJ2-4,once,TRBV5-4,TGTGCCAGCAGCGGGGGCCCTTTCGCCAAAAACATTCAGTACTTC,CASSGGPFAKNIQYF
TRBD1,15,TRBJ2-2,once,TRBV7-9,TGTGCCATCCCAAGGGGGCAGGCGAACACCGGGGAGCTGTTTTTT,CAIPRGQANTGELFF
-,13,TRBJ1-1,-,TRBV6-4,TGTGCCAGCAGCTCAGCGACGAACACTGAAGCTTTCTTT,CASSSATNTEAFF
TRBD2,15,TRBJ2-3,-,TRBV9,TGTGCCAGCAGCACCCGGGACTACAACACAGATACGCAGTATTTT,CASSTRDYNTDTQYF
-,15,TRBJ2-7,few,TRBV3-1/TRBV3-2,TGTGCCAGCAGCCAAGGTCCGCAGTCTCCCAGCGAGCAGTACTTC,CASSQGPQSPSEQYF
-,15,TRBJ2-7,-,TRBV5-5,TGTGCCAGCAGCTTGGCGAGGGCGAGATCCTACGAGCAGTACTTC,CASSLARARSYEQYF
TRBD1,13,TRBJ1-2,-,TRBV6-5,TGTGCCAGCGCCGGGACAGGGGCGTTAGGCTACACCTTC,CASAGTGALGYTF
-,17,TRBJ1-6,-,TRBV7-9,TGTGCCAGCAGCTCTTCCCGGGACATCTCCTATAATTCACCCCTCCACTTT,CASSSSRDISYNSPLHF
TRBD2,16,TRBJ2-2,once,TRBV18,TGTGCCAGCTCACCACCGGGGACTAGCGTTTCCCGGGAGCTGTTTTTT,CASSPPGTSVSRELFF
-,13,TRBJ2-5,-,TRBV19,TGTGCCAGTAGGACAGACATGGAAGAGACCCAGTACTTC,CASRTDMEETQYF
TRBD1,15,TRBJ1-5,-,TRBV5-8,TGTGCCAGCAGCTTAGGACAGGGGGGCAATCAGCCCCAGCATTTT,CASSLGQGGNQPQHF
TRBD1,13,TRBJ1-5,once,TRBV11-2,TGTGCCAGCAGCCCGGGACAGCGAGGGCCCCAGCATTTT,CASSPGQRGPQHF
TRBD2,16,TRBJ2-2,-,TRBV9,TGTGCCAGCACCGCCCCGGGAGGTCCGAACACCGGGGAGCTGTTTTTT,CASTAPGGPNTGELFF